These 30 T cell receptor beta chains share one sample of origin, sequenced in a study of T cell repertoires in cytomegalovirus infection. TCRdb recomputed calls from the reads with MiXCR, one row per CDR3 protein. The sample records more than 250,000 distinct CDR3 sequences, roughly 13% being singletons. The sample consisted of PBMCs. Source of these receptors: a human donor in good health (CMV status not recorded). Some clones in this sample may be carry-over from other donors' samples.

This clonotype was recorded many times. The CDR3 nucleotides are TGTGCCAGCATGAAAAAAGCCCTGAATCAGCCCCAGCATTTT. Its protein is CASMKKALNQPQHF. The V call is TRBV2, the J call TRBJ1-5; D call uncertain. Germline V gene data show CDR1 as SNHLY and CDR2 as FYNNEI. The CDR3 is made up of 14 amino acids. Trimming took 7 bases from V and 4 from J, leaving 14 bases between them.

This clonotype was seen a handful of times. This sequence joins TRBV7-6 and TRBJ2-5, with D perhaps TRBD1 or TRBD2 (5 bases each). CDR1 and CDR2 from the germline V gene are SGHVS and FNYEAQ. CDR3 length: 15 residues. Trimming took off 1 base at V and 5 bases at J, with 14 bases between the two ends. The CDR3 bases are TGTGCCAGCAGCTTAGAGGGGAGTTTGGGGGAGACCCAGTACTTC. It specifies CASSLEGSLGETQYF.

This chain uses TRBV4-3 with TRBJ2-1, with unresolved D. This CDR3 is built from 13 residues. Trimming removed 0 bases at V and 9 bases at J, with 9 bases between. Germline loops: CDR1 LGHNA, CDR2 YSLEER. Written as DNA, the CDR3 is TGCGCCAGCAGCCAAGATCCAAGGAGTGAGCAGTTCTTC. The encoded protein is CASSQDPRSEQFF.

The chain couples TRBV10-2 to TRBJ1-1, with a tentative D call TRBD1 (5 bases). V lost 4 bases and J lost 1, with 13 bases in between. The length of the CDR3 is 15 residues. Germline values: CDR1 WSHSY, CDR2 SAAADI. The CDR3 protein is CASSVEGKGNTEAFF. The CDR3 nucleotides read TGCGCCAGCAGTGTAGAGGGGAAAGGGAACACTGAAGCTTTCTTT.

The chain combines TRBV6-6 with TRBJ2-7; 9 bases line up with TRBD2. This CDR3 is built from 15 residues. The germline V gene has CDR1 MNHNY and CDR2 SVGAGI (reference sequence). Trimming removed 1 base from V and 2 bases from J; junction bases left unmatched: 3. As DNA, the CDR3 is TGTGCCAGCAGTTACTTGACTAGCGGAGCCTACGAGCAGTACTTC. Residues: CASSYLTSGAYEQYF.

In this sample, this clonotype turned up many times. The chain recombines TRBV4-1 with TRBJ2-2; D is unclear. CDR1 is MGHRA, CDR2 YSYEKL, per germline. Trimming left V 2 bases short and J 2 bases short, with 3 bases between. The CDR3 loop spans 13 amino acids. The CDR3 DNA reads as TGCGCCAGCAGCCAATATAACACCGGGGAGCTGTTTTTT. As protein: CASSQYNTGELFF.

This clonotype appeared many times. This sequence joins TRBV7-9 and TRBJ2-7, with D tentatively TRBD1 (7 bases). V shed 1 base and J shed 0 bases, with 13 bases lying between them. Per germline, CDR1 SEHNR and CDR2 FQNEAQ (reference sequence). This CDR3 contains 16 residues. CDR3 protein: CASSLGSGGTSYEQYF. The CDR3 DNA reads as TGTGCCAGCAGCTTAGGCTCAGGGGGGACCTCCTACGAGCAGTACTTC.

This chain uses TRBV6-5 with TRBJ1-1, with D maybe TRBD1 (6 bases). The CDR3 contains 15 residues. Germline lookup yields CDR1 MNHEY and CDR2 SVGAGI. Trimming took off 9 bases at V and 1 base at J, with 18 bases between the two ends. The CDR3, as DNA: TGTGCCAGTAGGATCAAAGGGGGGACGAACACTGAAGCTTTCTTT. Its protein product is CASRIKGGTNTEAFF.

This clonotype was seen ten or more times. This chain joins TRBV20-1 and TRBJ2-3, with unresolved D. CDR1 is DFQATT, CDR2 SNEGSKA, per germline (reference sequence). The CDR3 is 13 amino acids. The V end lost 1 base, the J end lost 2 bases, and 7 bases lay between the germline ends. CDR3 nucleotides: TGCAGTGCTAGAGGGGTGATCACAGATACGCAGTATTTT. Its protein product is CSARGVITDTQYF.

The chain uses TRBV12-5 and TRBJ1-1; D is unresolved. V gave up 4 bases and J gave up 4 bases, with 4 bases separating them. This CDR3 is 11 amino acids long. Per germline, CDR1 LGHNT and CDR2 FRNRAP. The CDR3 bases are TGTGCTAGTGGTTGGGGCACTGAAGCTTTCTTT. Translating gives CASGWGTEAFF.

The table lists this clonotype with a few counts. The chain joins TRBV29-1 to TRBJ2-7; D remains ambiguous. Germline-derived CDR1 and CDR2 are SQVTM and ANQGSEA. CDR3 length: 12 amino acids. V gave up 7 bases and J gave up 2 bases, with 12 bases separating them. The CDR3 is CSARSSPYEQYF. For the CDR3, the DNA is TGCAGCGCCCGCTCGTCCCCCTACGAGCAGTACTTC.

V usage is TRBV5-1 and J usage is TRBJ2-7; D not resolved. This CDR3 is 14 amino acids long. Germline-derived CDR1 and CDR2 are SGHRS and YFSETQ. Deletions cut 4 bases from V and 4 bases from J, with 15 bases between. This CDR3 reads CASSPRWGSYEQYF. CDR3 bases: TGCGCCAGCAGCCCTCGGTGGGGTTCTTACGAGCAGTACTTC.

V usage is TRBV2 and J usage is TRBJ2-3; D ambiguous. Per the germline V gene, CDR1 is SNHLY and CDR2 is FYNNEI. V was cut by 3 bases and J by 7 bases, with 5 bases left in between. The CDR3 covers 11 residues. CDR3 loop: CASSEINTQYF. The CDR3 region has the DNA TGTGCCAGCAGTGAGATTAATACGCAGTATTTT.

At least ten counts were recorded for this clonotype. The chain recombines TRBV28 with TRBJ1-1; possibly TRBD1 for D (6 bases). Germline CDR1 and CDR2: MDHEN and SYDVKM. There are 15 residues in the CDR3. V was clipped by 4 bases and J by 2 bases, with 14 bases between them. The CDR3 DNA is TGTGCCAGCAGTTCCCCGGTGGGACAAAACACTGAAGCTTTCTTT. Translating gives CASSSPVGQNTEAFF.

In this sample, this clonotype turned up many times. The V gene is TRBV7-3, the J gene TRBJ2-3; tentatively, D is TRBD1 (6 bases). The CDR3 sequence is 15 residues long. Per the germline V gene, CDR1 is SGHTA and CDR2 is FQGTGA. The germline V and J ends were trimmed by 5 bases and 4 bases, with 16 bases remaining between them. The CDR3 spells CASSHGVGGADTQYF. CDR3 sequence (DNA): TGTGCCAGCAGCCACGGGGTTGGGGGCGCAGATACGCAGTATTTT.

This clonotype was seen more than once but under ten times. The rearrangement links TRBV6-1 to TRBJ1-1, with D possibly matching TRBD1 (5 bases). Deletions cut 6 bases from V and 6 bases from J, with 8 bases between. Germline lookup yields CDR1 MNHNS and CDR2 SASEGT. The CDR3 sequence is 11 residues long. This chain's CDR3 is CASREGSEAFF. DNA of the CDR3: TGTGCCAGCAGGGAGGGGTCTGAAGCTTTCTTT.

This chain joins TRBV29-1 and TRBJ2-5; D gene unclear. V lost 0 bases to trimming and J lost 2 bases, with 13 bases between them. CDR1 is SQVTM, CDR2 ANQGSEA, per germline. CDR3 size: 15 residues. Written as DNA, the CDR3 is TGCAGCGTTGAAGATGTTCGCGGAAGACAAGAGACCCAGTACTTC. It codes for CSVEDVRGRQETQYF. The variable domain in full, completed from reference TRBV29-1 and TRBJ2-5, reads SAVISQKPSRDICQRGTSLTIQCQVDSQVTMMFWYRQQPGQSLTLIATANQGSEATYESGFVIDKFPISRPNLTFSTLTVSNMSPEDSSIYLCSVEDVRGRQETQYFGPGTRLLVL.

The chain combines TRBV14 with TRBJ1-4, with TRBD1 matching over 8 bases. This CDR3 has 17 amino acids. CDR1 and CDR2 from the germline V gene are SGHDN and FVKESK. V gave up 1 base and J gave up 7 bases; unmatched junction bases: 11. Written as DNA, the CDR3 is TGTGCCAGCAGCCAAGGAACCCTGACAGGGGTTGGTGAAAAACTGTTTTTT. Translation gives CASSQGTLTGVGEKLFF.

This clonotype showed up many times. The genes are TRBV7-3 and TRBJ1-6; 7 bases line up with TRBD1. The CDR3 consists of 15 residues. The trim removed 2 bases at V and 7 bases at J, leaving 5 bases unmatched. Germline V lookup: CDR1 SGHTA, CDR2 FQGTGA. This CDR3 is CASSLGTAGNSPLHF. The CDR3 nucleotides are TGTGCCAGCAGCTTAGGGACAGCTGGGAATTCACCCCTCCACTTT.

Concerning this clonotype itself: A much more abundant neighbour one base away suggests this may be a read error. The rearrangement uses TRBV18 and TRBJ1-5, with a possible D match to TRBD1 (5 bases). The germline CDR1 and CDR2 sequences are KGHSH and LQKENI. This CDR3 is 13 amino acids long. The DNA of the CDR3 is TGTGCCAGCTCACTCGTGGACAATCAGCCCCAGCCTTTT. Amino acids: CASSLVDNQPQPF.

This clonotype was seen more than once but under ten times. The chain recombines TRBV29-1 with TRBJ1-1; D uncertain. V lost 6 bases, J lost 1 base, and 12 bases lay in between. The germline V gene has CDR1 SQVTM and CDR2 ANQGSEA. The CDR3 extends over 13 amino acids. CDR3 sequence: CSVVREGNTEAFF. The CDR3 coding sequence is TGCAGCGTCGTCCGGGAAGGGAACACTGAAGCTTTCTTT.

This clonotype has more than one count but fewer than ten. The chain recombines TRBV20-1 with TRBJ2-7; D unclear. In germline, CDR1 is DFQATT, CDR2 SNEGSKA (reference sequence). There are 13 residues in the CDR3. Trimming took off 0 bases at V and 3 bases at J, with 9 bases between the two ends. For the CDR3, the DNA is TGCAGTGCTAGAGATGCTAGTGACTACGAGCAGTACTTC. Protein: CSARDASDYEQYF.

This clonotype was seen many times. V usage is TRBV7-8 and J usage is TRBJ1-4; possibly TRBD1 for D (5 bases). The CDR3 length is 19 residues. CDR1 is SGHVS, CDR2 FQNEAQ, per germline. V lost 2 bases to trimming and J lost 0 bases, with 19 bases between them. In DNA, the CDR3 is TGTGCCAGCAGCTTACCCCCGGGCAGGGTGCCGGCAACTAATGAAAAACTGTTTTTT. It yields the protein CASSLPPGRVPATNEKLFF. Supplemented by reference TRBV7-8 and TRBJ1-4, the full variable domain reads GAGVSQSPRYKVAKRGQDVALRCDPISGHVSLFWYQQALGQGPEFLTYFQNEAQLDKSGLPSDRFFAERPEGSVSTLKIQRTQQEDSAVYLCASSLPPGRVPATNEKLFFGSGTQLSVL.

The chain recombines TRBV28 with TRBJ2-7, with 9 positions matching TRBD2. Germline CDR1 reads MDHEN; CDR2 reads SYDVKM. The CDR3 has 15 amino acids. J gave up 4 bases and V 3 bases, and 7 bases lay outside the gene matches. CDR3 coding DNA: TGTGCCAGCAGTTTTTTAGCGGGAGTGGCTTACGAGCAGTACTTC. Protein sequence: CASSFLAGVAYEQYF.

This clonotype was recorded a few times. The rearrangement uses TRBV2 and TRBJ2-2; TRBD1 might be the D (5 bases). This CDR3 has 12 amino acids. Germline CDR1 and CDR2: SNHLY and FYNNEI. V lost 7 bases and J lost 6, with 9 bases in between. The CDR3 sequence is CASNQGPGELFF. CDR3 coding DNA: TGTGCCAGCAACCAGGGTCCCGGGGAGCTGTTTTTT.

Many counts were recorded for this clonotype. J is TRBJ2-5 and V is TRBV10-3; 11 nucleotides align to TRBD1. The V and J ends lost 7 bases and 1 base, in that order; junction bases with no gene match: 2. Germline V CDR1 and CDR2: ENHRY, SYGVKD. CDR3 size: 14 residues. The DNA of the CDR3 is TGTGCCATCAAAGGGACAGGGGGCCAAGAGACCCAGTACTTC. Its translation: CAIKGTGGQETQYF.

This clonotype was picked up a small number of times. The CDR3 DNA is TGTGCCAGCAGGGGGACACCTCTTTTGAACACTGAAGCTTTCTTT. Amino acids: CASRGTPLLNTEAFF. The genes are TRBV6-5 and TRBJ1-1; D may be TRBD1 (6 bases). In germline, CDR1 is MNHEY, CDR2 SVGAGI. V lost 6 bases and J lost 0, with 14 bases in between. The length of the CDR3 is 15 residues.

V usage is TRBV20-1 and J usage is TRBJ1-5; weak D call: TRBD1 (5 bases). This CDR3 is 13 amino acids long. The V gene's germline CDR1 is DFQATT and CDR2 SNEGSKA (reference sequence). Between the trimmed V and J ends, which lost 5 bases and 6 bases, there was a span of 14 bases. The CDR3 spells CSAGRGGAQPQHF. The CDR3 DNA reads as TGCAGTGCTGGCCGGGGCGGGGCTCAGCCCCAGCATTTT.

This clonotype was counted many times. The V call is TRBV6-1, the J call TRBJ2-1, with 7 nucleotides matching TRBD2. The V segment lost 3 bases and the J segment 4 bases; nucleotides outside the gene matches: 9. This CDR3 is built from 16 residues. Germline CDR1 reads MNHNS; CDR2 reads SASEGT. This chain's CDR3 is CASSEEAGRAYNEQFF. The CDR3 region has the DNA TGTGCCAGCAGTGAGGAGGCAGGGAGGGCGTACAATGAGCAGTTCTTC.

The chain links TRBV7-8 to TRBJ2-7; D is uncertain. Germline V gives CDR1 SGHVS, CDR2 FQNEAQ. The V and J ends lost 4 bases and 2 bases respectively, with 9 bases between them. This CDR3 is built from 13 residues. The chain's CDR3 is CASSSRQTYEQYF. The DNA for the CDR3 is TGTGCCAGCAGCTCGAGACAAACCTACGAGCAGTACTTC.